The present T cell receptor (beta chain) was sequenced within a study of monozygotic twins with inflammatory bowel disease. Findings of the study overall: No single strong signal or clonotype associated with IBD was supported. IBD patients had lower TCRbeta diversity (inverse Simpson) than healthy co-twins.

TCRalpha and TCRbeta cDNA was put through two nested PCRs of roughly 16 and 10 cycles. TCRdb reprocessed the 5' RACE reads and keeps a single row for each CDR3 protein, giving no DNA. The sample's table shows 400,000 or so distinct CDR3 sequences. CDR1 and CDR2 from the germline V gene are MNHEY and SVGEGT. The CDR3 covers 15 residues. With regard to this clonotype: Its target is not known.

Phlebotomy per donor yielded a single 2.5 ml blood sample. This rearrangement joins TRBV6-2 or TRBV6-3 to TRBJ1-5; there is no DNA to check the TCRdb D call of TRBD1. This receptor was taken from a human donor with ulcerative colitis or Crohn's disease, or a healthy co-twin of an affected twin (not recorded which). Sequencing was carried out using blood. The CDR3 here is CASSPPGGSNQPQHF.